The 18 T cell receptor beta chains given below trace back to one sample, sequenced in a study of shared clonotypes between healthy human individuals. Repertoires were generated with immunoSEQ multiplex PCR, while TCRdb's copy carries only in-frame clones and drops some. The sample includes more than 2 million clones, around 95% of them seen just once. The sequenced material came from naive CD4+ T cells sorted from blood. The subset was: CD45RA+ positively selected. Receptors originate from a man in his late teens or twenties in good health.

A note on this clone: The same CDR3 can be traced to other DNA sequences in this sample. The rearrangement joins TRBV30 to TRBJ1-1; D gene uncertain. The CDR3 covers 10 residues. V lost 3 bases and J 8 bases, leaving 7 bases between the germline ends. Germline CDR1 GTSNPN, CDR2 SVGIG (reference sequence). The CDR3: CAWSVGEAFF. CDR3 DNA: TGTGCCTGGAGCGTCGGAGAAGCTTTCTTT.

Points on this clone: The same CDR3 can be traced to other DNA sequences in this sample. The rearrangement uses TRBV5-1 and TRBJ2-5; 11 nucleotides line up with TRBD2. V dropped 0 bases and J dropped 1; count of bases not matched to a gene: 2. The CDR3 loop spans 16 amino acids. Germline CDR1 and CDR2: SGHRS and YFSETQ. The CDR3 loop reads CASSLAGTSGQETQYF. In DNA, the CDR3 is TGCGCCAGCAGCTTGGCCGGGACTAGCGGCCAAGAGACCCAGTACTTC.

The genes are TRBV6-1 and TRBJ1-2, with D possibly being TRBD1 (5 bases). CDR1 and CDR2 from the germline V gene are MNHNS and SASEGT. The CDR3 totals 15 residues. The V end was cut by 8 bases, the J end by 6 bases, with 22 bases between. CDR3 in DNA: TGTGCCAGCGGGACCCCAGGGAAGGGTTCGGATGGCTACACCTTC. It translates to CASGTPGKGSDGYTF.

The chain carries TRBV5-1 and TRBJ2-2, with D possibly being TRBD2 (7 bases). V was shortened by 6 bases and J by 2 bases, with 17 bases between the two germline ends. The CDR3 contains 16 residues. The germline V gene has CDR1 SGHRS and CDR2 YFSETQ. This CDR3 reads CASIAGGGLNTGELFF. CDR3 nucleotide sequence: TGCGCCAGCATCGCGGGCGGGGGCCTTAACACCGGGGAGCTGTTTTTT.

As regards this clone: The same CDR3 also results from other DNA sequences found in this sample. V usage is TRBV28 and J usage is TRBJ1-5; D gene ambiguous. V was pared by 5 bases and J by 0 bases, with 11 bases between. Germline assignment: CDR1 MDHEN and CDR2 SYDVKM. This CDR3 comprises 15 residues. The DNA of the CDR3 is TGTGCCAGCAGTCCAACCGGGAGTAGCAATCAGCCCCAGCATTTT. Protein product: CASSPTGSSNQPQHF.

This clone has a handful of counts. V and J are TRBV19 and TRBJ1-2; a weak D match, TRBD1 (6 bases). The CDR3 is 14 amino acids. The germline V and J ends were trimmed by 7 bases and 8 bases, with 20 bases remaining between them. Germline CDR1 reads LNHDA; CDR2 reads SQIVND (reference sequence). CDR3 DNA: TGTGCCAGTAACCCTTTAACAGGGTCGGAGGGCTACACCTTC. Translated, it gives CASNPLTGSEGYTF.

The table lists this clone with a few counts. This chain uses TRBV5-6 with TRBJ2-1; TRBD2 matches 8 bases. The trim removed 5 bases at V and 9 bases at J, leaving 4 bases unmatched. The CDR3 totals 12 residues. In germline, CDR1 is SGHDT, CDR2 YYEEEE. Here the CDR3 reads CASRFSGTEQFF. Here the CDR3 DNA reads TGTGCCAGCAGATTTAGCGGGACTGAGCAGTTCTTC.

This chain links TRBV29-1 with TRBJ1-1; D unresolved. Trimming took off 3 bases at V and 8 bases at J, with 10 bases between the two ends. Germline V lookup: CDR1 SQVTM, CDR2 ANQGSEA. This CDR3 spans 11 amino acids. The CDR3 loop reads CSVDNGWEAFF. CDR3 coding DNA: TGCAGCGTTGATAACGGTTGGGAAGCTTTCTTT.

Concerning this clone itself: The identical CDR3 is also encoded by other nucleotide sequences in the sample. The gene calls are TRBV18 and TRBJ1-5; D is unresolved. CDR1 and CDR2 (germline): KGHSH, LQKENI. The V and J ends lost 2 bases and 2 bases respectively, with 7 bases between them. CDR3 length equals 14 residues. DNA of the CDR3: TGTGCCAGCTCACCAGGGCAAGGCAATCAGCCCCAGCATTTT. As protein: CASSPGQGNQPQHF.

The chain couples TRBV7-9 to TRBJ1-2, with 8 bases matching TRBD1. This CDR3 has 14 amino acids. Germline CDR1 reads SEHNR; CDR2 reads FQNEAQ (reference sequence). J was trimmed by 5 bases and V by 5 bases; bases with no gene match: 7. CDR3 DNA: TGTGCCAGCAGCCTGGAGACAGGGGCGTATGGCTACACCTTC. Amino acids: CASSLETGAYGYTF.

V usage is TRBV13 and J usage is TRBJ2-1; D might be TRBD1 or TRBD2, each matching 5 bases. The CDR3 covers 13 residues. Germline-derived CDR1 and CDR2 are PRHDT and FYEKMQ (reference sequence). Trimming took 8 bases from V and 10 from J, leaving 18 bases between them. The CDR3 sequence is CASSAWGKDEQFF. The CDR3 coding sequence is TGTGCCAGCTCGGCGTGGGGGAAGGACGAGCAGTTCTTC.

The chain is built from TRBV14 and TRBJ2-2; the D gene is possibly TRBD2 (6 bases). The length of the CDR3 is 14 residues. V lost 1 base and J 7 bases, leaving 10 bases between the germline ends. The germline V gene has CDR1 SGHDN and CDR2 FVKESK. Here the CDR3 reads CASSQVKAGGELFF. The DNA for the CDR3 is TGTGCCAGCAGCCAAGTAAAAGCGGGCGGGGAGCTGTTTTTT.

The V gene is TRBV5-1, the J gene TRBJ2-3; 11 bases line up with TRBD2. CDR1 is SGHRS and CDR2 is YFSETQ in the germline V gene. The CDR3 length is 16 residues. Trimming took 4 bases from V and 4 from J; bases not matched to a gene: 8. The CDR3 sequence: CASSEISGGAADTQYF. The CDR3 DNA sequence: TGCGCCAGCAGCGAGATTAGCGGGGGGGCCGCAGATACGCAGTATTTT.

The chain combines TRBV5-6 with TRBJ2-5; D unresolved. Trimming shortened V by 0 bases and J by 1 base, and 7 bases separated the two germline ends. CDR3 length equals 14 residues. Germline-derived CDR1 and CDR2 are SGHDT and YYEEEE. DNA of the CDR3: TGTGCCAGCAGCTTGGTGGCAGCCCAAGAGACCCAGTACTTC. It specifies CASSLVAAQETQYF.

The DNA of the CDR3 is TGTGCCAGCAGTTCCCTCAAACGGCCCCAGCATTTT. It is translated as CASSSLKRPQHF. V is TRBV28 and J is TRBJ1-5, with unresolved D. The germline CDR1 and CDR2 sequences are MDHEN and SYDVKM. Trimming took 4 bases from V and 9 from J, leaving 10 bases between them. This CDR3 is 12 amino acids long.

The V and J genes are TRBV30 and TRBJ1-5; D call uncertain. Per the germline V gene, CDR1 is GTSNPN and CDR2 is SVGIG (reference sequence). Deletions cut 3 bases from V and 1 base from J, with 10 bases between. There are 14 residues in the CDR3. CDR3: CAWRAEGSNQPQHF. Written as DNA, the CDR3 is TGTGCCTGGAGGGCCGAAGGGAGCAATCAGCCCCAGCATTTT.

The CDR3 sequence is CASTREGANTGELFF. The DNA of the CDR3 is TGCGCCAGCACCCGGGAGGGAGCGAACACCGGGGAGCTGTTTTTT. V and J are TRBV4-1 and TRBJ2-2, with 8 bases fitting TRBD2. J gave up 0 bases and V 7 bases, and 4 bases lay outside the gene matches. There are 15 residues in the CDR3. CDR1 and CDR2 (germline): MGHRA, YSYEKL.

V usage is TRBV27 and J usage is TRBJ1-4, with D maybe TRBD1 (5 bases). CDR3 length: 15 amino acids. Germline V gene data show CDR1 as MNHEY and CDR2 as SMNVEV (reference sequence). Trimming removed 1 base from V and 7 bases from J, with 13 bases in between. CDR3 in amino acids: CASSLFGGSSEKLFF. The CDR3 DNA reads TGTGCCAGCAGTTTATTTGGGGGGTCTTCTGAAAAACTGTTTTTT.